This T cell receptor (beta chain) originates from a study of shared clonotypes between healthy human individuals. Remarks on this clone: Its matching antigen is unknown.

Naive CD8 cells lacked CD45RO and underwent positive selection for CCR7, leaving out terminally differentiated effector memory CD45RA+ cells. The donors, all of them Caucasian adults, lived in Nashville, Tennessee. Sorted-subset replicate PCR reactions were performed with roughly 200 ng DNA, corresponding to roughly 27,000 T cell genomes. Sequencing used immunoSEQ multiplex PCR; TCRdb keeps in-frame clones, though not all of them. The sample lists 2 million or so clones; about 95% were seen once. Study outcomes and limitations: Relative to their counterparts shared across all four donors, non-shared clonotypes exhibited diminished generation probabilities. Represented diversity, genetic and exposure-history alike, was limited by few donors.

Germline lookup yields CDR1 LGHNA and CDR2 YSLEER. The V end lost 0 bases, the J end lost 0 bases, and 18 bases lay between the germline ends. The CDR3 is 18 amino acids. The genes are TRBV4-3 and TRBJ2-7; possibly TRBD2 for D (6 bases). What was sequenced was naive CD8+ T cells sorted from blood. The source is a man aged 18 to 30 in good health. CDR3 sequence: CASSQDVGPSESSYEQYF. For the CDR3, the DNA is TGCGCCAGCAGCCAAGATGTTGGGCCTAGCGAGAGCTCCTACGAGCAGTACTTC.